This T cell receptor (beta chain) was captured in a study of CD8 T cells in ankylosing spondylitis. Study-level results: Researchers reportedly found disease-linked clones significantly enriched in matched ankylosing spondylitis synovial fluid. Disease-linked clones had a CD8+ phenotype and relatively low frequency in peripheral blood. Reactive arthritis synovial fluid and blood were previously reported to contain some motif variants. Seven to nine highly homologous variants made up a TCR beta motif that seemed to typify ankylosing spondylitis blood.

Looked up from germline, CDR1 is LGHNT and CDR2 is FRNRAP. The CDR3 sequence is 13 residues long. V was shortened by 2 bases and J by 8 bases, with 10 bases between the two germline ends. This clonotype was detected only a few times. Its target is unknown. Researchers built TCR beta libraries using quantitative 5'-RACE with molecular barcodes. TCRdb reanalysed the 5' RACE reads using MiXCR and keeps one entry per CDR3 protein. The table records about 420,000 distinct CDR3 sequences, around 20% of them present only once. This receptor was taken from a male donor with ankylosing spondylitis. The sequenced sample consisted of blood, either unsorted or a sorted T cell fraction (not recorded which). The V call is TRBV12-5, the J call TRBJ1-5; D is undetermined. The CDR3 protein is CASGLSPREPQHF. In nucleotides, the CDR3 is TGTGCTAGTGGTTTGTCCCCCCGGGAGCCCCAGCATTTT. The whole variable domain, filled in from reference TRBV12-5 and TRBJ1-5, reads DARVTQTPRHKVTEMGQEVTMRCQPILGHNTVFWYRQTMMQGLELLAYFRNRAPLDDSGMPKDRFSAEMPDATLATLKIQPSEPRDSAVYFCASGLSPREPQHFGDGTRLSIL.